This passage covers 24 T cell receptor beta chains from one sample sequenced in a study of glioma-infiltrating T cells. Using RNA template, CDR3s of TCR alpha and beta were amplified with iRepertoire arm-PCR. A single record per CDR3 protein comes from TCRdb applying MiXCR to the multiplex PCR reads. The sample holds over 15,000 distinct CDR3 sequences; roughly 50% are singletons and the top ten take 42%. Sequencing was carried out using glioma tissue, nonneoplastic brain tissue, or PBMCs (not recorded which). Receptors originate from a human donor with low-grade glioma or glioblastoma, undergoing nonglioma brain surgery, or in good health (not recorded which).

As to this clonotype: At one boundary the junction diverges from the germline segment, which might be a read error. The genes are TRBV28 and TRBJ1-3; no firm D call. In germline, CDR1 is MDHEN, CDR2 SYDVKM. This CDR3 spans 18 amino acids. The CDR3 DNA reads as TGTGCCAGCGCCCAAGGGAATCCGGGATGGAGCTCTGGAAACACCAAATATTTT. Translated: CASAQGNPGWSSGNTKYF.

Ten or more counts support this clonotype. The chain is built from TRBV20-1 and TRBJ2-7, with D perhaps assigned TRBD1 or TRBD2 (6 bases each). The CDR3 totals 14 residues. Trimming took 3 bases from V and 3 from J, leaving 15 bases between them. Germline-derived CDR1 and CDR2 are DFQATT and SNEGSKA (reference sequence). CDR3 coding DNA: TGCAGTGCTAGGGAGGGACAATACCTCTACGAGCAGTACTTC. Protein sequence: CSAREGQYLYEQYF.

The rearrangement uses TRBV28 and TRBJ1-5, with TRBD1 identical over 10 bases. Germline CDR1 is MDHEN and CDR2 is SYDVKM. This CDR3 is built from 17 residues. J gave up 5 bases and V 4 bases, and 11 bases lay outside the gene matches. This chain's CDR3 is CASSSGNPGQGYQPQHF. In nucleotides, the CDR3 is TGTGCCAGCAGTTCCGGTAACCCGGGACAGGGGTATCAGCCCCAGCATTTT.

A note on this clonotype: An end of the junction differs from the germline gene, which may be a read error. The chain links TRBV7-8 to TRBJ2-5; D is possibly TRBD2 (6 bases). The length of the CDR3 is 16 residues. Germline values: CDR1 SGHVS, CDR2 FQNEAQ. CDR3 nucleotide sequence: TGCGCCAGCAGCTGGGCGCTACCAGGTGCGGGGGAGACCCAGTACTTC. It encodes CASSWALPGAGETQYF.

This clonotype was counted between two and nine times. The J gene is TRBJ1-6, the V gene TRBV28, with D possibly TRBD1 on 6 matching bases. V was clipped by 5 bases and J by 10 bases, with 18 bases between them. Germline V gene lookup returns CDR1 MDHEN and CDR2 SYDVKM. The CDR3 is 15 residues long. This CDR3 is CASSDSAGATSPLHF. The CDR3 DNA is TGTGCCAGCAGTGACAGCGCAGGGGCAACGTCACCCCTCCACTTT.

The genes are TRBV6-1 and TRBJ2-7; D is unclear. This CDR3 region has 14 residues. V lost 5 bases, J lost 0 bases, and 11 bases lay in between. The germline gives CDR1 MNHNS, CDR2 SASEGT. The DNA for the CDR3 is TGTGCCAGCAGTCCTAGAAGGAGCTCCTACGAGCAGTACTTC. Translation gives CASSPRRSSYEQYF.

The chain recombines TRBV5-1 with TRBJ1-2, with a weak D call TRBD1 (6 bases). CDR1 is SGHRS and CDR2 is YFSETQ in the germline V gene. The CDR3 totals 16 residues. V lost 0 bases to trimming and J lost 6 bases, with 18 bases between them. CDR3 sequence (DNA): TGCGCCAGCAGCTTGGAAGGACAGCCGCGCACCAATGGCTACACCTTC. Translation gives CASSLEGQPRTNGYTF. The full variable domain, its missing parts supplied by reference TRBV5-1 and TRBJ1-2, is KAGVTQTPRYLIKTRGQQVTLSCSPISGHRSVSWYQQTPGQGLQFLFEYFSETQRNKGNFPGRFSGRQFSNSRSEMNVSTLELGDSALYLCASSLEGQPRTNGYTFGSGTRLTVV.

The V call is TRBV24-1, the J call TRBJ2-1; perhaps TRBD2 as D (6 bases). V gave up 5 bases and J gave up 6 bases, with 13 bases separating them. In germline, CDR1 is KGHDR, CDR2 SFDVKD. The CDR3 has 14 residues. In DNA, the CDR3 is TGTGCCACCAGTGGTTCGGGAGTGGTCAATGAGCAGTTCTTC. Amino acid sequence: CATSGSGVVNEQFF.

Only a few counts were recorded for this clonotype. The V gene is TRBV5-4, the J gene TRBJ1-1; D call uncertain. CDR3 length equals 14 residues. Germline loops: CDR1 SGHNT, CDR2 YYREEE (reference sequence). Trimming removed 3 bases from V and 1 base from J, with 10 bases in between. The CDR3 bases are TGTGCCAGCAGCTCCCGACGGGAGAACACTGAAGCTTTCTTT. Encoded protein: CASSSRRENTEAFF.

The V and J genes are TRBV4-1 and TRBJ2-1; the D gene is possibly TRBD1 (5 bases). Germline loops: CDR1 MGHRA, CDR2 YSYEKL. V was shortened by 0 bases and J by 8 bases, with 14 bases between the two germline ends. The CDR3 contains 15 residues. CDR3 coding DNA: TGCGCCAGCAGCCAAGATCGTGGCAGGGCGGATGAGCAGTTCTTC. Translating it yields CASSQDRGRADEQFF.

This clonotype was found a few times. This chain links TRBV6-1 with TRBJ2-6, with D maybe TRBD1 (6 bases). This CDR3 has 15 amino acids. Germline lookup yields CDR1 MNHNS and CDR2 SASEGT. V was trimmed by 6 bases and J by 2 bases, leaving 11 bases between them. CDR3 bases: TGTGCCAGCAGACCACAGGGCGCTGGGGCCAACGTCCTGACTTTC. This codes for CASRPQGAGANVLTF.

The chain carries TRBV20-1 and TRBJ1-5; no clear D. Per germline, CDR1 DFQATT and CDR2 SNEGSKA (reference sequence). The V and J ends lost 1 base and 3 bases respectively, with 7 bases between them. The length of the CDR3 is 13 residues. CDR3 amino acids: CSARVRDNQPQHF. DNA of the CDR3: TGCAGTGCTAGAGTCCGGGACAATCAGCCCCAGCATTTT.

This rearrangement joins TRBV27 to TRBJ1-1, with a possible D match to TRBD1 (6 bases). Trimming cost V 0 bases and J 6 bases, with 8 bases left between them. The CDR3 is made up of 13 amino acids. Germline V CDR1 and CDR2: MNHEY, SMNVEV (reference sequence). The CDR3 DNA reads TGTGCCAGCAGTTTATCGGCAGGGGCTGAAGCTTTCTTT. It encodes CASSLSAGAEAFF.

The J gene is TRBJ1-6, the V gene TRBV6-6, with D unresolved. CDR3 length: 14 amino acids. In germline, CDR1 is MNHNY, CDR2 SVGAGI (reference sequence). The germline V and J ends were trimmed by 7 bases and 8 bases, with 15 bases remaining between them. CDR3 sequence reads: CASTELPFDSPLHF. CDR3 DNA: TGTGCCAGCACCGAACTCCCATTCGATTCACCCCTCCACTTT.

The chain links TRBV20-1 to TRBJ1-1; tentatively, D is TRBD1 (5 bases). Germline V gene sequence: CDR1 DFQATT, CDR2 SNEGSKA (reference sequence). Trimming took off 2 bases at V and 4 bases at J, with 11 bases between the two ends. This CDR3 has 13 residues. The CDR3 DNA reads as TGCAGTGCTAGATCGGGGGTCGGCACTGAAGCTTTCTTT. This encodes CSARSGVGTEAFF.

The chain combines TRBV15 with TRBJ2-3; 11 nucleotides match TRBD1. The CDR3 runs to 14 residues. CDR1 is LNHNV and CDR2 is YYDKDF in the germline V gene (reference sequence). The junction had 1 base not matched to a gene; V was cut back by 4 bases and J by 4 bases. The CDR3 loop reads CATSTGQGADTQYF. The DNA of the CDR3 is TGTGCCACCAGCACGGGACAGGGGGCAGATACGCAGTATTTT. Together with reference TRBV15 and TRBJ2-3, the CDR3 gives the full variable domain: DAMVIQNPRYQVTQFGKPVTLSCSQTLNHNVMYWYQQKSSQAPKLLFHYYDKDFNNEADTPDNFQSRRPNTSFCFLDIRSPGLGDTAMYLCATSTGQGADTQYFGPGTRLTVL.

The chain has TRBV6-1 and TRBJ1-1; no reliable D call. This CDR3 contains 13 residues. The germline CDR1 and CDR2 sequences are MNHNS and SASEGT. Trimming cost V 5 bases and J 0 bases, with 7 bases left between them. The chain's CDR3 is CASSSRLNTEAFF. In DNA form, the CDR3 reads TGTGCCAGCAGTAGCCGGTTGAACACTGAAGCTTTCTTT.

This clonotype is judged medium-sized. This chain's CDR3 is CASSGSTYNEQFF. CDR3 nucleotide sequence: TGTGCCAGCAGCGGGAGTACGTACAATGAGCAGTTCTTC. The chain has TRBV7-9 and TRBJ2-1; tentatively, D is TRBD2 (5 bases). The V gene's germline CDR1 is SEHNR and CDR2 FQNEAQ (reference sequence). This CDR3 is built from 13 residues. V lost 5 bases to trimming and J lost 4 bases, with 9 bases between them.

CDR3 nucleotide sequence: TGTGCCAGCAGTGCTAGCGGGAAAAACAATGAGCAGTTCTTC. This encodes CASSASGKNNEQFF. J is TRBJ2-1 and V is TRBV6-1; TRBD2 aligns across 9 bases. Germline V gene sequence: CDR1 MNHNS, CDR2 SASEGT. The V segment lost 4 bases and the J segment 5 bases; nucleotides outside the gene matches: 3. The CDR3 totals 14 residues.

There are a few counts of this clonotype. The chain carries TRBV6-2 or TRBV6-3 and TRBJ1-1; D might be TRBD1 (5 bases). V shed 4 bases and J shed 4 bases, with 19 bases lying between them. The germline CDR1 and CDR2 sequences are MNHEY and SVGEGT. The CDR3 length is 16 residues. This chain's CDR3 is CASSSESPGPGTEAFF. CDR3 coding DNA: TGTGCCAGCAGTTCCGAATCTCCAGGGCCCGGCACTGAAGCTTTCTTT.

V gene TRBV20-1 combines with J gene TRBJ2-3, with TRBD1 matching 7 bases. Germline V CDR1 and CDR2: DFQATT, SNEGSKA (reference sequence). V was clipped by 3 bases and J by 0 bases; unmatched bases: 6. CDR3 length: 15 amino acids. For the CDR3, the DNA is TGCAGTGCTAGGGACCCAGGGGGAAGCACAGATACGCAGTATTTT. It codes for CSARDPGGSTDTQYF.

This clonotype was seen a handful of times. The rearrangement uses TRBV11-3 and TRBJ1-2; D unclear. The CDR3 is 12 amino acids. Germline V gene data show CDR1 as SGHNT and CDR2 as YENEEA. V was clipped by 0 bases and J by 7 bases, with 6 bases between them. The CDR3 is CASSLEGLGYTF. The DNA for the CDR3 is TGTGCCAGCAGCTTAGAAGGGCTTGGCTACACCTTC.

This clonotype came up many times. The chain links TRBV7-8 to TRBJ1-4, with D possibly being TRBD1 (6 bases). The germline V gene encodes CDR1 SGHVS and CDR2 FQNEAQ. There are 18 residues in the CDR3. The ends were cut back, 5 bases at V and 3 bases at J, with 22 bases in the middle. CDR3 sequence: CASSVLILQGTANEKLFF. The CDR3 nucleotides read TGTGCCAGCAGCGTACTTATACTCCAGGGGACGGCTAATGAAAAACTGTTTTTT.

This sequence joins TRBV6-2 or TRBV6-3 and TRBJ1-2, with D hard to call. Trimming removed 2 bases from V and 2 bases from J, with 6 bases in between. The CDR3 is 13 residues long. CDR1 and CDR2 from the germline V gene are MNHEY and SVGEGT. Written as DNA, the CDR3 is TGTGCCAGCAGTTACATCCGGAACTATGGCTACACCTTC. It translates to CASSYIRNYGYTF.